Listed below are T cell receptor beta chains from one sample, sequenced in a study of identical twins. One entry per CDR3 protein, called by TCRdb with MiXCR from the 5' RACE reads. The sample comprises some 460,000 distinct CDR3 sequences, 13% to 15% of which are singletons, and roughly 0.5% rests with the top ten. Another study also made use of these data, one on yellow fever vaccine responses in identical twins.

Sequenced material: CD4+ T cells sorted from blood. Receptors originate from a young woman in good health. Each CDR3 is given with its conserved first and last residue. Each record gives: V gene, clone size, J gene, D gene, CDR3 protein, CDR3 DNA. The D gene is left open where the match is weak. Some rows have no size entry. The others give once, few or many, or a class for an expanded clone.

V gene: TRBV29-1
clone size: few
J gene: TRBJ2-1
D gene: TRBD1
CDR3 protein: CSVPLQGTYNEQFF
CDR3 DNA: TGCAGCGTTCCCCTACAGGGGACCTACAATGAGCAGTTCTTC

V gene: TRBV20-1
clone size: -
J gene: TRBJ2-1
D gene: -
CDR3 protein: CSGRGGSYNEQFF
CDR3 DNA: TGCAGTGGACGAGGGGGGTCCTACAATGAGCAGTTCTTC

V gene: TRBV4-3
clone size: -
J gene: TRBJ1-5
D gene: -
CDR3 protein: CASSQGSDQPQHF
CDR3 DNA: TGCGCCAGCAGCCAGGGGTCGGATCAGCCCCAGCATTTT

V gene: TRBV27
clone size: few
J gene: TRBJ2-6
D gene: -
CDR3 protein: CASATGSGANVLTF
CDR3 DNA: TGTGCCAGCGCCACGGGATCTGGGGCCAACGTCCTGACTTTC

V gene: TRBV3-1
clone size: many
J gene: TRBJ2-5
D gene: -
CDR3 protein: CASSQFAREETQYF
CDR3 DNA: TGTGCCAGCAGCCAGTTCGCTAGAGAAGAGACCCAGTACTTC

V gene: TRBV12-3/TRBV12-4
clone size: -
J gene: TRBJ2-7
D gene: -
CDR3 protein: CASSLLGTEQYF
CDR3 DNA: TGTGCCAGCAGTTTGTTGGGGACCGAGCAGTACTTC

V gene: TRBV15
clone size: -
J gene: TRBJ2-7
D gene: -
CDR3 protein: CATSRVTGSPVEQYF
CDR3 DNA: TGTGCCACCAGCAGAGTGACAGGTTCTCCTGTCGAGCAGTACTTC

V gene: TRBV6-5
clone size: -
J gene: TRBJ2-2
D gene: TRBD2
CDR3 protein: CASSYSLGGRGVAGELFF
CDR3 DNA: TGTGCCAGCAGTTACTCCCTCGGGGGGCGGGGGGTTGCCGGGGAGCTGTTTTTT

V gene: TRBV11-2
clone size: few
J gene: TRBJ1-3
D gene: -
CDR3 protein: CASSLGVNRRNTIYF
CDR3 DNA: TGTGCCAGCAGCTTAGGCGTCAACCGGCGAAACACCATATATTTT

V gene: TRBV28
clone size: -
J gene: TRBJ2-7
D gene: TRBD2
CDR3 protein: CASSSAGTSVYEQYF
CDR3 DNA: TGTGCCAGCAGTTCCGCCGGGACTAGCGTCTACGAGCAGTACTTC

V gene: TRBV21-1
clone size: -
J gene: TRBJ2-7
D gene: -
CDR3 protein: CASSKRGDRGCYEQYF
CDR3 DNA: TGTGCCAGCAGCAAAAGGGGAGACAGGGGATGCTACGAGCAGTACTTC

V gene: TRBV20-1
clone size: few
J gene: TRBJ2-3
D gene: -
CDR3 protein: CSGEGGGESTDTQYF
CDR3 DNA: TGCAGTGGCGAAGGGGGGGGCGAGAGCACAGATACGCAGTATTTT

V gene: TRBV5-1
clone size: few
J gene: TRBJ2-7
D gene: TRBD2
CDR3 protein: CASSASGSGGVEQYF
CDR3 DNA: TGCGCCAGCAGCGCTAGCGGCAGTGGTGGAGTGGAGCAGTACTTC

V gene: TRBV12-3/TRBV12-4
clone size: many
J gene: TRBJ2-5
D gene: -
CDR3 protein: CASSSVLETQYF
CDR3 DNA: TGTGCCAGCAGCTCAGTCCTGGAGACCCAGTACTTC

V gene: TRBV27
clone size: -
J gene: TRBJ2-7
D gene: TRBD1
CDR3 protein: CASSLLGTGRDEQYF
CDR3 DNA: TGTGCCAGCAGTTTATTGGGGACAGGGAGGGACGAGCAGTACTTC

V gene: TRBV28
clone size: -
J gene: TRBJ2-1
D gene: TRBD2
CDR3 protein: CASSGTSASSYNEQFF
CDR3 DNA: TGTGCCAGCAGTGGGACTAGCGCTAGCTCCTACAATGAGCAGTTCTTC

V gene: TRBV28
clone size: -
J gene: TRBJ2-7
D gene: TRBD1
CDR3 protein: CASSYPQQGRYEQYF
CDR3 DNA: TGTGCCAGCAGTTATCCTCAACAGGGGCGCTACGAGCAGTACTTC

V gene: TRBV28
clone size: few
J gene: TRBJ1-2
D gene: -
CDR3 protein: CASSFRGFGYTF
CDR3 DNA: TGTGCCAGCAGTTTCAGGGGATTCGGCTACACCTTC

V gene: TRBV29-1
clone size: many
J gene: TRBJ2-2
D gene: -
CDR3 protein: CSVTGLAANTGELFF
CDR3 DNA: TGCAGCGTGACAGGGCTAGCGGCGAACACCGGGGAGCTGTTTTTT

V gene: TRBV19
clone size: few
J gene: TRBJ2-1
D gene: TRBD2
CDR3 protein: CASTRGLAGFGEQFF
CDR3 DNA: TGTGCCAGTACCCGGGGGCTAGCGGGGTTCGGTGAGCAGTTCTTC

V gene: TRBV10-3
clone size: -
J gene: TRBJ2-3
D gene: TRBD2
CDR3 protein: CATDPRGEGVAQYF
CDR3 DNA: TGTGCCACCGACCCCCGGGGGGAGGGCGTGGCGCAGTATTTT

V gene: TRBV27
clone size: -
J gene: TRBJ2-7
D gene: -
CDR3 protein: CASSSRTPFEQYF
CDR3 DNA: TGTGCCAGCAGTTCCCGGACGCCTTTCGAGCAGTACTTC

V gene: TRBV29-1
clone size: -
J gene: TRBJ2-1
D gene: -
CDR3 protein: CSVAGPNEQFF
CDR3 DNA: TGCAGCGTTGCAGGTCCCAATGAGCAGTTCTTC

V gene: TRBV30
clone size: -
J gene: TRBJ2-7
D gene: -
CDR3 protein: CAWSAGFEQYF
CDR3 DNA: TGTGCCTGGAGCGCGGGTTTTGAGCAGTACTTC

V gene: TRBV6-2/TRBV6-3
clone size: few
J gene: TRBJ1-3
D gene: -
CDR3 protein: CASSSGESGNTIYF
CDR3 DNA: TGTGCCAGCAGTTCGGGTGAATCTGGAAACACCATATATTTT

V gene: TRBV21-1
clone size: -
J gene: TRBJ2-1
D gene: -
CDR3 protein: CASSIHNWTGDYNEQFF
CDR3 DNA: TGTGCCAGCAGCATACACAACTGGACAGGGGACTACAATGAGCAGTTCTTC

V gene: TRBV24-1
clone size: -
J gene: TRBJ2-1
D gene: TRBD1
CDR3 protein: CATSEFDWDRDYNEQFF
CDR3 DNA: TGTGCCACCAGTGAGTTCGATTGGGACAGAGATTACAATGAGCAGTTCTTC

V gene: TRBV18
clone size: -
J gene: TRBJ1-1
D gene: -
CDR3 protein: CASSSNGQWGNTEAFF
CDR3 DNA: TGTGCCAGCTCATCAAATGGCCAGTGGGGAAACACTGAAGCTTTCTTT

V gene: TRBV5-1
clone size: few
J gene: TRBJ2-3
D gene: -
CDR3 protein: CASSRGVGNTDTQYF
CDR3 DNA: TGCGCCAGCAGCCGTGGGGTCGGAAACACAGATACGCAGTATTTT

V gene: TRBV28
clone size: few
J gene: TRBJ2-3
D gene: -
CDR3 protein: CASRSGTLGTDTQYF
CDR3 DNA: TGTGCCAGCAGGTCCGGGACCCTGGGCACAGATACGCAGTATTTT

V gene: TRBV20-1
clone size: -
J gene: TRBJ1-6
D gene: -
CDR3 protein: CSATWTTTNSPLHF
CDR3 DNA: TGCAGTGCTACCTGGACTACAACCAATTCACCCCTCCACTTT

V gene: TRBV11-2
clone size: -
J gene: TRBJ2-2
D gene: TRBD1
CDR3 protein: CASSLAGQGSTGELFF
CDR3 DNA: TGTGCCAGCAGCCTCGCGGGACAGGGGTCCACCGGGGAGCTGTTTTTT

V gene: TRBV10-3
clone size: few
J gene: TRBJ1-3
D gene: -
CDR3 protein: CAVSQSDSGNTIYF
CDR3 DNA: TGTGCCGTCTCCCAATCGGACTCTGGAAACACCATATATTTT

V gene: TRBV29-1
clone size: many
J gene: TRBJ2-5
D gene: -
CDR3 protein: CSDSPGLPQETQYF
CDR3 DNA: TGCAGCGACTCCCCGGGGCTTCCTCAAGAGACCCAGTACTTC

V gene: TRBV6-1
clone size: few
J gene: TRBJ2-5
D gene: -
CDR3 protein: CASRLGGRGQETQYF
CDR3 DNA: TGTGCCAGCAGACTGGGGGGCAGGGGTCAAGAGACCCAGTACTTC

V gene: TRBV7-9
clone size: -
J gene: TRBJ1-6
D gene: -
CDR3 protein: CASSYSLGSPLHF
CDR3 DNA: TGTGCCAGCAGCTATTCTCTAGGTTCACCCCTCCACTTT

V gene: TRBV7-2
clone size: many
J gene: TRBJ2-5
D gene: TRBD2
CDR3 protein: CASSLALAGTQETQYF
CDR3 DNA: TGTGCCAGCAGCTTAGCCCTAGCGGGTACCCAAGAGACCCAGTACTTC

V gene: TRBV6-2/TRBV6-3
clone size: -
J gene: TRBJ2-7
D gene: -
CDR3 protein: CASSSQGFNEQYF
CDR3 DNA: TGTGCCAGCAGTTCCCAGGGGTTCAACGAGCAGTACTTC

V gene: TRBV5-1
clone size: -
J gene: TRBJ2-5
D gene: -
CDR3 protein: CASSLVASGQETQYF
CDR3 DNA: TGCGCCAGCAGCTTGGTTGCGTCAGGCCAAGAGACCCAGTACTTC

V gene: TRBV20-1
clone size: few
J gene: TRBJ2-1
D gene: TRBD2
CDR3 protein: CSARDLAGVYNEQFF
CDR3 DNA: TGCAGTGCTAGAGACCTAGCGGGAGTGTACAATGAGCAGTTCTTC

V gene: TRBV28
clone size: many
J gene: TRBJ1-5
D gene: TRBD1
CDR3 protein: CASGTDYSNQPQHF
CDR3 DNA: TGTGCCAGCGGGACAGATTATAGCAATCAGCCCCAGCATTTT

V gene: TRBV3-1
clone size: -
J gene: TRBJ2-3
D gene: TRBD2
CDR3 protein: CASSHGLAGYRSTDTQYF
CDR3 DNA: TGTGCCAGCAGCCATGGACTAGCGGGGTACCGGAGCACAGATACGCAGTATTTT

V gene: TRBV20-1
clone size: -
J gene: TRBJ2-1
D gene: TRBD2
CDR3 protein: CSAGSGVYNEQFF
CDR3 DNA: TGCAGTGCTGGGAGCGGGGTATACAATGAGCAGTTCTTC

V gene: TRBV7-9
clone size: -
J gene: TRBJ1-5
D gene: -
CDR3 protein: CASSHDTSNQPQHF
CDR3 DNA: TGTGCCAGCAGCCATGACACTAGCAATCAGCCCCAGCATTTT

V gene: TRBV12-3/TRBV12-4
clone size: -
J gene: TRBJ2-7
D gene: TRBD2
CDR3 protein: CASSPRLAGGLNF
CDR3 DNA: TGTGCCAGCAGTCCGAGACTAGCGGGGGGCCTTAACTTC

V gene: TRBV5-1
clone size: many
J gene: TRBJ2-5
D gene: -
CDR3 protein: CASSTGQPGRQETQYF
CDR3 DNA: TGCGCCAGCAGCACCGGACAGCCCGGACGCCAAGAGACCCAGTACTTC

V gene: TRBV20-1
clone size: -
J gene: TRBJ2-7
D gene: TRBD2
CDR3 protein: CCARDRTSGGSSYEQYF
CDR3 DNA: TGCTGTGCTAGAGATCGGACTAGCGGGGGAAGCTCCTACGAGCAGTACTTC